The TCR beta chain described here comes from a study of cytomegalovirus exposure and HLA in healthy donors. Overall study results and limits: Sequencing depth across donors, presence/absence analyses assumed, was roughly uniform.

Germline V gene lookup returns CDR1 LGHNA and CDR2 YSLEER. There are 15 residues in the CDR3. Trimming at V came to 0 bases and at J to 6 bases, leaving 6 bases not matched to a gene. Amplification used 60 Vbeta primers and 13 Jbeta primers. Profiling relied on immunoSEQ multiplex PCR, and the TCRdb table lists in-frame clones only, not all of them. The sample yields 120,000 or so clones, roughly 72% seen once. Remarks on this clone: What it binds is not known.

Sequenced: PBMCs. This clonotype originated in a woman between 45 and 60 years old in good health and CMV-seropositive. The chain recombines TRBV4-3 with TRBJ2-3, with 7 bases aligning to TRBD2. This CDR3 reads CASSQDTAGFDTQYF. The CDR3 bases are TGCGCCAGCAGCCAAGATACAGCGGGGTTCGATACGCAGTATTTT.